This T cell receptor beta chain was recovered during a study of blood T cell repertoires in COVID-19. Background on the study: Acute and convalescent COVID-19 samples came from the United States, Italy and Spain.

The germline V gene has CDR1 SGHRS and CDR2 YFSETQ. The CDR3 is 14 residues long. Trimming took 4 bases from V and 1 from J, leaving 11 bases between them. Cohorts were assigned according to the clinical history that participants reported. Symptom resolution, clearance, or two negative PCRs marked donors in Cohort 3 as recovered. Original processing methods: Estimated nucleated cell counts came from reference gene primer amplification. Using immunoSEQ multiplex PCR, the repertoire was profiled, and TCRdb retains in-frame clones only, with some absent. D and trimming come from the DNA, and the V and J calls and clone size come from that table. The table lists a few hundred thousand clones, around 90% of them singletons.

The V gene is TRBV5-1, the J gene TRBJ1-1; D not resolved. What was sequenced was PBMCs or T cells enriched from blood (not recorded which). The receptor's source is a woman aged 25 to 39 who had recovered from COVID-19. CDR3 region: CASSRGFENTEAFF. In nucleotides, the CDR3 is TGCGCCAGCAGCCGGGGTTTCGAGAACACTGAAGCTTTCTTT.